This entry features one TCR beta chain sequence. As yet, its antigen is unknown. Data came from immunoSEQ multiplex PCR; TCRdb stores just in-frame clones and leaves some out. The sample carries 25,000 to 30,000 clones, roughly 84% recorded once. This specimen comes from a study of regulatory dendritic cells for organ transplantation. The study's findings and limits: Naive CD4+ and CD8+ repertoires were highly diverse; memory CD8+ was most oligoclonal.

The CDR3 runs 18 residues. Germline CDR1 is SGHVS and CDR2 is FQNEAQ. V lost 1 base, J lost 10 bases, and 26 bases lay in between. The chain links TRBV7-8 to TRBJ2-1, with D possibly TRBD2 on 5 matching bases. The source material was naive CD8+ T cells from blood. Subset meaning: CD45RA+ naive T cells. This receptor was taken from a human donor in good health. CDR3 nucleotides: TGTGCCAGCAGCTTAGGGAGGCTACCCCTAGCAGAGCGAGCGGAGCAGTTCTTC. The encoded protein is CASSLGRLPLAERAEQFF.